The 25 T cell receptor beta chains below were found in one sample sequenced in a study of monozygotic twins with inflammatory bowel disease. Reprocessing the 5' RACE reads, TCRdb reports a single entry for every CDR3 protein and omits DNA. This sample's table reports 200,000 to 250,000 distinct CDR3 sequences. Sequenced input: blood. The origin of the receptors is a human donor with ulcerative colitis or Crohn's disease, or a healthy co-twin of an affected twin (not recorded which).

The chain carries TRBV4-1 and TRBJ2-1; TCRdb proposes TRBD2, but this gene call is untestable without DNA. In germline, CDR1 is MGHRA, CDR2 YSYEKL. The CDR3 has 16 residues. The CDR3 here is CASSRGTSGSWNEQFF.

The chain carries TRBV12-3 or TRBV12-4 and TRBJ1-5. There are 13 residues in the CDR3. The CDR3 sequence: CASSLDHNQPQHF.

This rearrangement joins TRBV6-5 to TRBJ2-2; TCRdb's D call, TRBD2, is unchecked because there is no DNA. The CDR3 contains 16 residues. The germline V gene encodes CDR1 MNHEY and CDR2 SVGAGI. The CDR3 protein is CASSYGRTTKDGELFF.

The chain uses TRBV4-1 and TRBJ2-3; TCRdb indicates TRBD2, and absent DNA this call remains unverified. Germline V gene lookup returns CDR1 MGHRA and CDR2 YSYEKL. The length of the CDR3 is 19 residues. The CDR3 loop is CASRHPQGTSGGRGDTQYF.

The chain links TRBV18 to TRBJ2-7; as DNA is missing, the TRBD2 call by TCRdb cannot be tested. The CDR3 covers 14 residues. From germline, CDR1 is KGHSH and CDR2 LQKENI. The CDR3 spells CASSPEGLSYEQYF.

The chain carries TRBV7-2 and TRBJ2-5; absent DNA, TCRdb's TRBD1 call cannot be checked. This CDR3 is built from 14 residues. Germline CDR1 SGHTA, CDR2 FQGNSA. The CDR3 protein is CASSARQGTETQYF.

The rearrangement joins TRBV12-3 or TRBV12-4 to TRBJ2-4; TCRdb calls TRBD1, which cannot be checked without DNA. The CDR3 is made up of 14 amino acids. CDR3 loop: CASRPGGGENIQYF.

The gene calls are TRBV4-2 and TRBJ1-1. CDR1 is LGHNA, CDR2 YNFKEQ, per germline. CDR3 length equals 16 residues. CDR3 protein: CASSQDGRGRYTEAFF.

The chain employs TRBV5-1 and TRBJ2-7; as DNA is missing, the TRBD2 call by TCRdb cannot be tested. The CDR3 extends over 16 amino acids. Per the germline V gene, CDR1 is SGHRS and CDR2 is YFSETQ. The CDR3 is CASSLVGSGRAYEQYF. Filled out from reference TRBV5-1 and TRBJ2-7, the complete variable domain reads KAGVTQTPRYLIKTRGQQVTLSCSPISGHRSVSWYQQTPGQGLQFLFEYFSETQRNKGNFPGRFSGRQFSNSRSEMNVSTLELGDSALYLCASSLVGSGRAYEQYFGPGTRLTVT.

This chain joins TRBV7-8 and TRBJ1-4; TCRdb reports TRBD1, a call that lacks DNA to check it against. Germline assignment: CDR1 SGHVS and CDR2 FQNEAQ. The CDR3 has 15 amino acids. The CDR3 is CASSLGQGSSEKLFF. Supplemented by reference TRBV7-8 and TRBJ1-4, the full variable domain reads GAGVSQSPRYKVAKRGQDVALRCDPISGHVSLFWYQQALGQGPEFLTYFQNEAQLDKSGLPSDRFFAERPEGSVSTLKIQRTQQEDSAVYLCASSLGQGSSEKLFFGSGTQLSVL.

This rearrangement joins TRBV7-2 to TRBJ1-1; lacking DNA, the TRBD1 call made by TCRdb goes unchecked. The CDR3 runs to 15 residues. CDR1 is SGHTA and CDR2 is FQGNSA in the germline V gene. The CDR3 region is CASSGPGGSNTEAFF.

This rearrangement joins TRBV5-1 to TRBJ2-7; TCRdb's D call, TRBD1, is unchecked because there is no DNA. The CDR3 is 14 amino acids. Germline loops: CDR1 SGHRS, CDR2 YFSETQ. CDR3 region: CASSWGDASYEQYF.

This sequence joins TRBV6-2 or TRBV6-3 and TRBJ2-1; TCRdb calls TRBD2, which cannot be checked without DNA. CDR1 is MNHEY, CDR2 SVGEGT, per germline. This CDR3 comprises 13 residues. CDR3 loop: CASNIAGGNEQFF.

The rearrangement uses TRBV19 and TRBJ2-1; TCRdb picks TRBD1, but there is no DNA to check that call. The CDR3 has 13 residues. Germline values: CDR1 LNHDA, CDR2 SQIVND (reference sequence). Here the CDR3 reads CASSTTGSNEQFF. Looking up the rest from reference TRBV19 and TRBJ2-1 gives the full variable domain: DGGITQSPKYLFRKEGQNVTLSCEQNLNHDAMYWYRQDPGQGLRLIYYSQIVNDFQKGDIAEGYSVSREKKESFPLTVTSAQKNPTAFYLCASSTTGSNEQFFGPGTRLTVL.

The chain has TRBV20-1 and TRBJ2-1; TCRdb reports TRBD1, a call that lacks DNA to check it against. CDR1 and CDR2 (germline): DFQATT, SNEGSKA (reference sequence). CDR3 length: 17 amino acids. CDR3 protein: CSARGGLWGWVYNEQFF.

The J gene is TRBJ2-2, the V gene TRBV6-2 or TRBV6-3; TCRdb names TRBD2, which stays unverified in the absence of DNA. Germline assignment: CDR1 MNHEY and CDR2 SVGEGT. The CDR3 sequence is 16 residues long. CDR3 protein: CASSRAGTSFNGELFF.

This chain links TRBV5-6 with TRBJ2-4; TCRdb proposes TRBD1, but this gene call is untestable without DNA. This CDR3 is 13 amino acids long. Germline lookup yields CDR1 SGHDT and CDR2 YYEEEE. This CDR3 is CASSLQGEDIQYF.

The chain carries TRBV7-2 and TRBJ2-7; TCRdb's assignment of TRBD1 cannot be checked, as there is no DNA. Germline V gene lookup returns CDR1 SGHTA and CDR2 FQGNSA. CDR3 length: 15 amino acids. The CDR3 is CASSFLGVSSYEQYF. Based on the CDR3 plus reference TRBV7-2 and TRBJ2-7, the full variable domain is GAGVSQSPSNKVTEKGKDVELRCDPISGHTALYWYRQSLGQGLEFLIYFQGNSAPDKSGLPSDRFSAERTGGSVSTLTIQRTQQEDSAVYLCASSFLGVSSYEQYFGPGTRLTVT.

The gene calls are TRBV6-6 and TRBJ2-7. Germline V gene sequence: CDR1 MNHNY, CDR2 SVGAGI (reference sequence). There are 13 residues in the CDR3. CDR3 region: CASSYWVNYEQYF.

The chain has TRBV7-7 and TRBJ1-6. The CDR3 has 13 residues. Germline CDR1 and CDR2: SSHAT and FNYEAQ (reference sequence). CDR3 sequence: CASSLDGVSPLHF. Full variable domain (rest looked up from reference TRBV7-7 and TRBJ1-6): GAGVSQSPRYKVTKRGQDVTLRCDPISSHATLYWYQQALGQGPEFLTYFNYEAQPDKSGLPSDRFSAERPEGSISTLTIQRTEQRDSAMYRCASSLDGVSPLHFGNGTRLTVT.

This chain links TRBV30 with TRBJ1-1; TCRdb lists TRBD1, though no DNA is available to test this call. Per the germline V gene, CDR1 is GTSNPN and CDR2 is SVGIG (reference sequence). The CDR3 has 16 residues. Here the CDR3 reads CASSVVRQGSGTEAFF. Based on the CDR3 plus reference TRBV30 and TRBJ1-1, the full variable domain is SQTIHQWPATLVQPVGSPLSLECTVEGTSNPNLYWYRQAAGRGLQLLFYSVGIGQISSEVPQNLSASRPQDRQFILSSKKLLLSDSGFYLCASSVVRQGSGTEAFFGQGTRLTVV.

The chain is built from TRBV12-5 and TRBJ1-2; TCRdb's D call of TRBD1 is untestable without DNA. The CDR3 loop spans 12 amino acids. Per the germline V gene, CDR1 is LGHNT and CDR2 is FRNRAP. The CDR3 is CASDRGGGAHTF.

The V gene is TRBV5-8, the J gene TRBJ1-1; TCRdb proposes TRBD1, but this gene call is untestable without DNA. Germline V CDR1 and CDR2: SGHTS, YDEGEE. CDR3 length: 16 residues. The CDR3 sequence: CASSSVPGAWNTEAFF. Based on the CDR3 plus reference TRBV5-8 and TRBJ1-1, the full variable domain is EAGVTQSPTHLIKTRGQQATLRCSPISGHTSVYWYQQALGLGLQFLLWYDEGEERNRGNFPPRFSGRQFPNYSSELNVNALELEDSALYLCASSSVPGAWNTEAFFGQGTRLTVV.

The genes are TRBV5-1 and TRBJ1-2; as DNA is missing, the TRBD1 call by TCRdb cannot be tested. Germline V lookup: CDR1 SGHRS, CDR2 YFSETQ. The CDR3 is 13 amino acids. CDR3 amino acids: CASSSEGASGYTF.

The chain couples TRBV4-3 to TRBJ1-4; TCRdb gives TRBD1 as the D gene, but with no DNA this cannot be confirmed. The germline CDR1 and CDR2 sequences are LGHNA and YSLEER. CDR3 size: 15 residues. The CDR3 region is CASSQVTGVDEKLFF.